This T cell receptor beta chain was recorded in a study of cytomegalovirus exposure and HLA in healthy donors. In the study overall: Within an early data release were 65 million to 90 million unique TCRs drawn from HLA-typed donors. Findings of the study overall: Indistinguishable V segments, including TRBV6-2 and TRBV6-3, were excluded.

The ends were cut back, 8 bases at V and 10 bases at J, with 18 bases in the middle. Germline loops: CDR1 MRHNA, CDR2 SNTAGT. The CDR3 runs 14 residues. The sample holds one count of this clone. Its antigen is unknown. In the PCR, 60 Vbeta and 13 Jbeta primers were used. Profiled with immunoSEQ multiplex PCR; TCRdb holds only in-frame clones, not every one. The table records 130,000 or so clones, roughly three quarters of them present only once. The chain employs TRBV6-4 and TRBJ1-6, with D perhaps matching TRBD1 (5 bases). The source is a woman in her late teens or twenties in good health and CMV-seronegative. The sequenced material came from PBMCs. The CDR3 DNA is TGTGCCAGCGACCGCCGGCAGGGTAGATCACCCCTCCACTTT. This codes for CASDRRQGRSPLHF.